This T cell receptor beta chain was recorded in a study of technical replicates of blood from several donors. V dropped 8 bases and J dropped 2 bases, with 7 bases sitting between them. The CDR3 loop spans 12 amino acids. Germline CDR1 LNHDA, CDR2 SQIVND (reference sequence). Sequencing used immunoSEQ multiplex PCR; TCRdb keeps in-frame clones, though not all of them. Among some 82,000 clones listed, roughly 93% were seen once. The source is a human donor in good health. Sequenced sample: T cells isolated from PBMCs. The chain uses TRBV19 and TRBJ2-4; tentative D call: TRBD1 (6 bases). The chain's CDR3 is CASGTSKNIQYF. The CDR3 bases are TGTGCCAGTGGGACATCCAAAAACATTCAGTACTTC.